One T cell receptor beta chain is described in this entry. Antigen specificity is unknown. The entry originates in a study of CD8 T cells in ankylosing spondylitis. Germline CDR1 and CDR2: DFQATT and SNEGSKA (reference sequence). The CDR3 runs to 11 residues. V was trimmed by 6 bases and J by 7 bases, leaving 11 bases between them. TCRdb ran MiXCR on the 5' RACE reads and lists one entry per CDR3 protein. The profile shows more than 650,000 distinct CDR3 sequences, approximately 12% of them singletons. Notes on the study in general: A TCR beta motif of fewer than ten highly homologous variants appeared characteristic of ankylosing spondylitis blood. Reportedly, matched ankylosing spondylitis synovial fluid was significantly enriched for disease-linked clones.

Input material: blood, either unsorted or a sorted T cell fraction (not recorded which). The V call is TRBV20-1, the J call TRBJ2-3; TRBD2 might be the D (5 bases). This TCR was recovered from a male donor with ankylosing spondylitis. CDR3 nucleotide sequence: TGCAGTGCCCGATCGGGGAATACGCAGTATTTT. Translation gives CSARSGNTQYF.